What follows are 13 T cell receptor beta chains derived from one specimen sequenced in a study of blood T cells in healthy people across ages. The authors ran a second PCR of roughly 6 to 12 cycles using a sample-barcoded 5' primer and a J-beta primer mix. TCRdb recomputed calls from the 5' RACE reads with MiXCR, one row per CDR3 protein. This sample yields 700,000 to 1,000,000 distinct CDR3 sequences, of which under 45% are seen a single time; about 19% belongs to the top ten. Sequencing used blood. The receptors shown here come from a man aged 60-69 years in good health.

V and J are TRBV9 and TRBJ2-5, with D unclear. The closer fit of TRBJ2-7 to the DNA end suggests the J call may be wrong. CDR1 and CDR2 from the germline V gene are SGDLS and YYNGEE. The CDR3 is 12 amino acids. The CDR3 nucleotides read TGTGCCAGCAGCGCAAACAGTGACGAGCAGTACTTC. It codes for CASSANSDEQYF.

The rearrangement uses TRBV20-1 and TRBJ1-2; no reliable D call. Germline V gene sequence: CDR1 DFQATT, CDR2 SNEGSKA (reference sequence). The CDR3 runs 11 residues. Trimming left V 5 bases short and J 8 bases short, with 12 bases between. CDR3 nucleotides: TGCAGTGCTTCTGCCGGCGACGGCTACACCTTC. Its protein product is CSASAGDGYTF.

The chain couples TRBV7-2 to TRBJ2-5; D not resolved. V gave up 1 base and J gave up 0 bases, with 9 bases separating them. CDR3 length: 15 amino acids. Germline CDR1 and CDR2: SGHTA and FQGNSA. CDR3: CASSLDRDYQETQYF. CDR3 bases: TGTGCCAGCAGCTTAGACCGTGACTACCAAGAGACCCAGTACTTC.

The chain employs TRBV20-1 and TRBJ1-6; no clear D. V lost 7 bases, J lost 7 bases, and 14 bases lay in between. The CDR3 length is 13 residues. Per the germline V gene, CDR1 is DFQATT and CDR2 is SNEGSKA (reference sequence). CDR3 residues: CSGLTNSNSPLHF. CDR3 DNA sequence: TGCAGTGGTCTAACGAACTCGAATTCACCCCTCCACTTT.

J is TRBJ2-1 and V is TRBV20-1; 9 bases are shared with TRBD2. Trimming cost V 1 base and J 0 bases; bases outside gene matches: 13. This CDR3 contains 19 residues. CDR1 DFQATT and CDR2 SNEGSKA come from the germline V gene (reference sequence). CDR3 DNA: TGCAGTGCTAGAGTTTCTAGCGGGGTACCGATGAGCTCCTACAATGAGCAGTTCTTC. Amino acids: CSARVSSGVPMSSYNEQFF.

This clonotype was found a few times. As DNA, the CDR3 is TGTGCCAGCAGCGGGCGGAATCCCTACGAGCAGTACTTC. It specifies CASSGRNPYEQYF. V usage is TRBV7-9 and J usage is TRBJ2-7; D is undetermined. From germline, CDR1 is SEHNR and CDR2 FQNEAQ (reference sequence). Trimming shortened V by 5 bases and J by 2 bases, and 10 bases separated the two germline ends. The CDR3 extends over 13 amino acids. Full variable domain (remainder filled in from reference TRBV7-9 and TRBJ2-7): DTGVSQNPRHKITKRGQNVTFRCDPISEHNRLYWYRQTLGQGPEFLTYFQNEAQLEKSRLLSDRFSAERPKGSFSTLEIQRTEQGDSAMYLCASSGRNPYEQYFGPGTRLTVT.

The gene calls are TRBV7-2 and TRBJ2-4; 9 bases fit TRBD1. The CDR3 sequence is 14 residues long. CDR1 is SGHTA and CDR2 is FQGNSA in the germline V gene. Unmatched junction bases numbered 6, after V lost 5 bases and J lost 7 bases. Here the CDR3 DNA reads TGTGCCAGCAGCGTACAGGGGGCCGGGAACATTCAGTACTTC. Translation: CASSVQGAGNIQYF.

The chain links TRBV5-1 to TRBJ2-7; a weak D match, TRBD2 (7 bases). The V and J ends lost 0 bases and 3 bases respectively, with 13 bases between them. The CDR3 covers 15 residues. The germline gives CDR1 SGHRS, CDR2 YFSETQ. The CDR3 spells CASSLAVGGGYEQYF. The CDR3 coding sequence is TGCGCCAGCAGCTTGGCCGTGGGAGGGGGCTACGAGCAGTACTTC.

Details on this clonotype: The junction departs from the called germline gene at one end, perhaps through a read error. V gene TRBV2 combines with J gene TRBJ2-1; a possible D gene is TRBD1 (7 bases). CDR1 is SNHLY and CDR2 is FYNNEI in the germline V gene. The CDR3 runs 14 residues. The chain's CDR3 is CASKEGASNNEQFF. For the CDR3, the DNA is TGTGCCAGCAAGGAGGGGGCCTCCAACAATGAGCAGTTCTTC.

The table lists this clonotype with many counts. The chain couples TRBV30 to TRBJ1-2; 8 bases line up with TRBD1. Trimming at V came to 3 bases and at J to 4 bases, leaving 4 bases not matched to a gene. This CDR3 has 13 residues. Germline V gene data show CDR1 as GTSNPN and CDR2 as SVGIG (reference sequence). CDR3 nucleotide sequence: TGTGCCTGGAGGAGGGACAGGCCCTATGGCTACACCTTC. Its translation is CAWRRDRPYGYTF.

This chain connects TRBV3-1 to TRBJ1-2; no reliable D call. Per germline, CDR1 LGHDT and CDR2 YNNKEL (reference sequence). V was clipped by 0 bases and J by 1 base, with 6 bases between them. The CDR3 spans 14 residues. In DNA, the CDR3 is TGTGCCAGCAGCCAAGATCCCCGTAACTATGGCTACACCTTC. Translating it yields CASSQDPRNYGYTF.

The gene calls are TRBV2 and TRBJ1-4, with TRBD1 as a possible D gene (5 bases). The CDR3 consists of 14 residues. From germline, CDR1 is SNHLY and CDR2 FYNNEI. V was trimmed by 3 bases and J by 7 bases, leaving 12 bases between them. CDR3 DNA sequence: TGTGCCAGCAGTGATGACAGCCGCCTTGAAAAACTGTTTTTT. Protein product: CASSDDSRLEKLFF. The full variable domain, with the rest looked up from reference TRBV2 and TRBJ1-4, is EPEVTQTPSHQVTQMGQEVILRCVPISNHLYFYWYRQILGQKVEFLVSFYNNEISEKSEIFDDQFSVERPDGSNFTLKIRSTKLEDSAMYFCASSDDSRLEKLFFGSGTQLSVL.

The CDR3 region is CASSPTSVETQYF. The CDR3 DNA sequence: TGCGCCAGCAGCCCTACTAGCGTGGAGACCCAGTACTTC. This chain connects TRBV4-1 to TRBJ2-5; 7 nucleotides match TRBD2. The CDR3 is 13 residues long. Germline V gene data show CDR1 as MGHRA and CDR2 as YSYEKL. V trimming: 4 bases; J trimming: 5 bases; junction bases outside the gene matches: 4.